This record concerns one T cell receptor (beta chain) sequence. Its antigen is unknown. Trimming removed 6 bases at V and 0 bases at J, with 20 bases between. The CDR3 is 17 residues long. Germline values: CDR1 MNHEY, CDR2 SMNVEV (reference sequence). Repertoires were generated with immunoSEQ multiplex PCR, while TCRdb's copy carries only in-frame clones and drops some. This sample has just over 2,000,000 clones; about 95% occur once, and the top ten carry roughly 1%. This specimen belongs to a study of shared clonotypes between healthy human individuals. Study-wide points: Researchers sampled only blood; tissue repertoires likely differ. The naive CD4 repertoires of several donors were compared, and approximately 5% of clonotypes were shared.

Naive CD8 cells lacked CD45RO and underwent positive selection for CCR7, leaving out terminally differentiated effector memory CD45RA+ cells. This chain connects TRBV27 to TRBJ1-2; tentatively, D is TRBD1 (5 bases). The clonotype was recovered from a young man in good health. The source material was naive CD8+ T cells sorted from blood. The CDR3 coding sequence is TGTGCCAGCAGCCACCGACGGGAAGAGACAGCTAACTATGGCTACACCTTC. Its translation: CASSHRREETANYGYTF.